This T cell receptor (beta chain) comes out of a study of blood T cell repertoires in COVID-19. The CDR3 runs to 12 residues. The data were produced by immunoSEQ multiplex PCR, yet TCRdb's version contains in-frame clones alone and is incomplete. Of about 140,000 clones listed, over 60% are singletons. The receptor comes from a woman in her fifties or sixties who had recovered from COVID-19. Sequenced sample: PBMCs or T cells enriched from blood (not recorded which). The chain links TRBV12-1 to TRBJ1-5; the table's TRBD1 call for D was not verified on the DNA. TRBV12-1 is listed as a pseudogene. For the CDR3, the DNA is TGTGCCAGCAGCCGGGACAGGCAGCCCCAGCATTTT. This encodes CASSRDRQPQHF.